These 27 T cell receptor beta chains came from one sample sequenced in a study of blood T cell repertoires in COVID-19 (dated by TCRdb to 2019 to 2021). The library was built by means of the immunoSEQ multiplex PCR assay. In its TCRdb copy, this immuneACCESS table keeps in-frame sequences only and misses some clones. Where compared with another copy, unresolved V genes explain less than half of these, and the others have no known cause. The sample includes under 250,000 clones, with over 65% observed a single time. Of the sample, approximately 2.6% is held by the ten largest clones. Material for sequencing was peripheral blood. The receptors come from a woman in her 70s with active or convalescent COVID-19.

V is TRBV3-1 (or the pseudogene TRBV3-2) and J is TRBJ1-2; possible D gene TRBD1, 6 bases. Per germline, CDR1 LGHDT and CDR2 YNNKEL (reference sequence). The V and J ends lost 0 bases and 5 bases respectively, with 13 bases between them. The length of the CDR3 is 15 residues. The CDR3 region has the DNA TGTGCCAGCAGCCAAGAACAGGGAAGGGGTTATGGCTACACCTTC. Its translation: CASSQEQGRGYGYTF.

The CDR3 DNA follows: TGCGCCAGCAGCGCCGGACAGAACAATGAGCAGTTCTTC. Translation: CASSAGQNNEQFF. The chain employs TRBV5-1 and TRBJ2-1; TRBD1 is a possible D gene (6 bases). This CDR3 contains 13 residues. CDR1 is SGHRS and CDR2 is YFSETQ in the germline V gene. V shed 4 bases and J shed 5 bases, with 10 bases lying between them.

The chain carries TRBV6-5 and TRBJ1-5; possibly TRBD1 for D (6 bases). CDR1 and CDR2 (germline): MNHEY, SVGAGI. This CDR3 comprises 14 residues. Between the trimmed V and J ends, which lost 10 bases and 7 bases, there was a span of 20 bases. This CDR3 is CATTTGNGEQPQHF. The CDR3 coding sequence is TGTGCCACCACCACAGGGAACGGGGAGCAGCCCCAGCATTTT.

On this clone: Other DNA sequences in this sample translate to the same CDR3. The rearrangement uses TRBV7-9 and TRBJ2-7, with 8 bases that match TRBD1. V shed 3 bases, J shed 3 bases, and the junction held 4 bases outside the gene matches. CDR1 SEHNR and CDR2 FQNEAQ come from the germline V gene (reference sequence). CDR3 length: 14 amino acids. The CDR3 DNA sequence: TGTGCCAGCAGCTTGGGGACAGGTTTCTACGAGCAGTACTTC. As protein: CASSLGTGFYEQYF.

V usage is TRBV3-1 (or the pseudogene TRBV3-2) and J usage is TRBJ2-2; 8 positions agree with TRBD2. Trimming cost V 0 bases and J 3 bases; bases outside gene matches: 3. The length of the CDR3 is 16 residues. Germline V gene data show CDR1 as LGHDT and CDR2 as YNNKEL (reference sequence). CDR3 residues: CASSQEGLGHTGELFF. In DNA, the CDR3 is TGTGCCAGCAGCCAAGAGGGACTAGGGCACACCGGGGAGCTGTTTTTT.

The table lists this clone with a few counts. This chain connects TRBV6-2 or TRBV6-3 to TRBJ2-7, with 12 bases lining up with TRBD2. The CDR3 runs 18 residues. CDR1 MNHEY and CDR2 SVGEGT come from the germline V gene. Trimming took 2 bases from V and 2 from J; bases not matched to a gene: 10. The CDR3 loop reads CASSYPSRLAGDPYEQYF. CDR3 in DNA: TGTGCCAGCAGTTACCCTTCAAGACTAGCGGGGGACCCCTACGAGCAGTACTTC.

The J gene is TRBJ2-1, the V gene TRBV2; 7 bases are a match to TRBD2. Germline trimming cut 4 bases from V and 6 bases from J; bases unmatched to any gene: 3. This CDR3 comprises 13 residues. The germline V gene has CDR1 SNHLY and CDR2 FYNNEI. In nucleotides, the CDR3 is TGTGCCAGCAGTGTTGAGCGGGGCAATGAGCAGTTCTTC. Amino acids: CASSVERGNEQFF.

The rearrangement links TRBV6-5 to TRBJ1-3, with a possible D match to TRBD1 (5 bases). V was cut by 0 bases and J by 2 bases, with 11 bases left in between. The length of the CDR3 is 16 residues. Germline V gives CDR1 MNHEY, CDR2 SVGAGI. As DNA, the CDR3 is TGTGCCAGCAGTTACTCATGGGGCCGCCCTGGAAACACCATATATTTT. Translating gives CASSYSWGRPGNTIYF.

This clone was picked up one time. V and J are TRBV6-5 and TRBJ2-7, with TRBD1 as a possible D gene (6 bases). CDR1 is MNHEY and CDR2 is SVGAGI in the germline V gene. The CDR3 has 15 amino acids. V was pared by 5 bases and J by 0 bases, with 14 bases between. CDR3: CASSPQADSSYEQYF. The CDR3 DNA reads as TGTGCCAGCAGTCCCCAGGCGGACAGCTCCTACGAGCAGTACTTC.

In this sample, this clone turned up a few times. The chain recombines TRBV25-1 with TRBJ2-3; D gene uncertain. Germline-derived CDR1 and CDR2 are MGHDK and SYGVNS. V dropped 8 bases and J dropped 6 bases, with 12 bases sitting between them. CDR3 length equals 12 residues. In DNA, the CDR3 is TGTGCCAGCGGCCAGCGCCGGGATACGCAGTATTTT. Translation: CASGQRRDTQYF.

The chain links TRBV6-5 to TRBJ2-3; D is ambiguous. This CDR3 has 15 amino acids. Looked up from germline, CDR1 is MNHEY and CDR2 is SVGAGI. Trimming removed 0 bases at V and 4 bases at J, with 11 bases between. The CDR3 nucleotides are TGTGCCAGCAGTTACTCACTAAGTGGCGCAGATACGCAGTATTTT. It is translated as CASSYSLSGADTQYF.

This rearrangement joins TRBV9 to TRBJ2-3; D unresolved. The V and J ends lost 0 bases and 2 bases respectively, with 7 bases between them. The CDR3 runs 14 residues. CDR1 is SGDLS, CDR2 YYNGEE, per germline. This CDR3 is CASSVAQITDTQYF. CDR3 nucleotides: TGTGCCAGCAGCGTAGCACAGATCACAGATACGCAGTATTTT.

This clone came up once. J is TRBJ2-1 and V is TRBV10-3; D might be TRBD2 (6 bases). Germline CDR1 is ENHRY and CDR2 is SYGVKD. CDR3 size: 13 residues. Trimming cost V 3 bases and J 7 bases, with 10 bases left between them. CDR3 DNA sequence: TGTGCCATCAGTGACAGGGCGGGGAATGAGCAGTTCTTC. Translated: CAISDRAGNEQFF.

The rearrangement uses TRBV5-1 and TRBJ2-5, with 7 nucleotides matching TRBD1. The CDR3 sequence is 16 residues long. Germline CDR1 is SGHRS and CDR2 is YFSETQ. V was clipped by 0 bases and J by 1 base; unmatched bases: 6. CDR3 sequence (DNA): TGCGCCAGCAGCTTGGCACGGACAGGCGCCCAAGAGACCCAGTACTTC. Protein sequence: CASSLARTGAQETQYF.

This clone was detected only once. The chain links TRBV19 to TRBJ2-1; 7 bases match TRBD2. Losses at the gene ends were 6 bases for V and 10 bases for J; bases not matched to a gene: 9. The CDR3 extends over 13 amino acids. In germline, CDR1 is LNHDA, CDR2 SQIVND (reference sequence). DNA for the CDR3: TGTGCCAGTAGCGAGACTAGCTCAAGGGAGCAGTTCTTC. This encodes CASSETSSREQFF.

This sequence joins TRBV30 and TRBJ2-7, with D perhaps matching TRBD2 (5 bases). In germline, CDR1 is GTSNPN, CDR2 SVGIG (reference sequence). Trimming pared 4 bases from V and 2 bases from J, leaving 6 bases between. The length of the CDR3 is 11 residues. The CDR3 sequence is CAWTRAYEQYF. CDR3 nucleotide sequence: TGTGCCTGGACGAGGGCCTACGAGCAGTACTTC.

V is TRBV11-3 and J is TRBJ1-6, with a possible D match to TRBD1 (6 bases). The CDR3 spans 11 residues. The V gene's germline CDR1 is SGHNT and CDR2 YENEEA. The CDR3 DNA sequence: TGTGAAGACAGGAAGTATTCACCCCTCCACTTT. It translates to CEDRKYSPLHF. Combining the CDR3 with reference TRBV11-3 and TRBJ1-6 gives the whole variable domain EAGVVQSPRYKIIEKKQPVAFWCNPISGHNTLYWYLQNLGQGPELLIRYENEEAVDDSQLPKDRFSAERLKGVDSTLKIQPAELGDSAVYLCEDRKYSPLHFGNGTRLTVT.

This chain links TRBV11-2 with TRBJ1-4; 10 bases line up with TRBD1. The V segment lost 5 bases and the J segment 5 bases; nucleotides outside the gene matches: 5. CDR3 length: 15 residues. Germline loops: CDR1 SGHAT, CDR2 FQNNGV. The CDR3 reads CASSIDRGRNEKLFF. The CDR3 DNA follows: TGTGCCAGCAGCATCGACAGGGGGCGCAATGAAAAACTGTTTTTT.

CDR3: CASSTRTSGREVVGTDTQYF. Here the CDR3 DNA reads TGTGCCAGCAGTACACGGACTAGCGGGAGAGAGGTGGTTGGCACAGATACGCAGTATTTT. The chain recombines TRBV27 with TRBJ2-3; 13 bases line up with TRBD2. V lost 5 bases and J lost 1; bases outside the gene matches: 15. This CDR3 is built from 20 residues. Germline V gene sequence: CDR1 MNHEY, CDR2 SMNVEV (reference sequence).

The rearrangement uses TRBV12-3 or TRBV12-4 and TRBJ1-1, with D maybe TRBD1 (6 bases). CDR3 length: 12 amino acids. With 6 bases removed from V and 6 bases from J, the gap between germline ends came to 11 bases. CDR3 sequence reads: CASRRDIPEAFF. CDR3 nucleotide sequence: TGTGCCAGCAGACGGGACATCCCTGAAGCTTTCTTT.

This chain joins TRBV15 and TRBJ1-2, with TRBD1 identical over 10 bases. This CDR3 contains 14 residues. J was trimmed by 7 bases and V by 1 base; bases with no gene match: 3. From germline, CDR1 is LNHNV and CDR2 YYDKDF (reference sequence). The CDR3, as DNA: TGTGCCACCAGCAGAGCTGGACAGGGGGGTGGCTACACCTTC. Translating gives CATSRAGQGGGYTF.

The CDR3 region is CASSFGGNQETQYF. The CDR3 DNA is TGCGCCAGCAGCTTTGGCGGGAACCAAGAGACCCAGTACTTC. V usage is TRBV5-1 and J usage is TRBJ2-5; maybe TRBD2 (6 bases). Germline V lookup: CDR1 SGHRS, CDR2 YFSETQ. The CDR3 is 14 residues long. The ends were cut back, 2 bases at V and 0 bases at J, with 8 bases in the middle.

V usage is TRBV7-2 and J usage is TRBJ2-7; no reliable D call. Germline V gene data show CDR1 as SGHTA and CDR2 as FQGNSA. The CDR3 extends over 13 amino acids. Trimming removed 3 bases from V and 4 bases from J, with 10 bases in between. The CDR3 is CASSLSFPYEQYF. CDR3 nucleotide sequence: TGTGCCAGCAGCTTGTCGTTTCCTTACGAGCAGTACTTC.

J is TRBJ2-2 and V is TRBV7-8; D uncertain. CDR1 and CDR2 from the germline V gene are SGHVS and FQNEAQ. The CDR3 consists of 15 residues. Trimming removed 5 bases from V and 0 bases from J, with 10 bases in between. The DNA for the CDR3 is TGTGCCAGCAGCCTTAGTTTCGCGAACACCGGGGAGCTGTTTTTT. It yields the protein CASSLSFANTGELFF. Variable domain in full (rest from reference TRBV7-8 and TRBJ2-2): GAGVSQSPRYKVAKRGQDVALRCDPISGHVSLFWYQQALGQGPEFLTYFQNEAQLDKSGLPSDRFFAERPEGSVSTLKIQRTQQEDSAVYLCASSLSFANTGELFFGEGSRLTVL.

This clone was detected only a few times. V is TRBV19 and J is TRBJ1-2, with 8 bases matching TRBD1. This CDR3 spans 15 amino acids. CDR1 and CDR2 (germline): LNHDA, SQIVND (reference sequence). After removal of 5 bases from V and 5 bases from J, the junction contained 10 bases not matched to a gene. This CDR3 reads CASSLTTGVSYGYTF. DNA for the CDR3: TGTGCCAGTAGTCTCACGACAGGGGTCAGTTATGGCTACACCTTC.

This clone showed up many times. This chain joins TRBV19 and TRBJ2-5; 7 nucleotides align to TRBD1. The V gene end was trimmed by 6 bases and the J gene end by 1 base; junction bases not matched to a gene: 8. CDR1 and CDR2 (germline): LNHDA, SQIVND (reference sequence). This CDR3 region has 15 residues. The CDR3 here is CASRKGDRLQETQYF. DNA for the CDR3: TGTGCCAGTAGGAAGGGGGACAGACTCCAAGAGACCCAGTACTTC.

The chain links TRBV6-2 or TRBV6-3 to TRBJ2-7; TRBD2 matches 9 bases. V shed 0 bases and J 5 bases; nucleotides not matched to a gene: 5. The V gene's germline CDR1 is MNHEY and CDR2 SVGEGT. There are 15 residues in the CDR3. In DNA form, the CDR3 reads TGTGCCAGCAGTTACTCGCTTAGCGGGAGCGACGAGCAGTACTTC. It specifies CASSYSLSGSDEQYF.